The rows below give T cell receptor beta chains drawn from one sample of a study of a mutant IDH1 vaccine in newly diagnosed glioma. Sequencing was performed with immunoSEQ multiplex PCR; in TCRdb, only in-frame clones are kept and a portion is missing. Of under 65,000 clones in the sample, roughly 80% were seen once. The sequences come from PBMCs, collected from a glioma patient treated with radiotherapy, temozolomide or both. The source is a woman aged 40 to 50 with glioma. Each CDR3 is given with its conserved first and last residue. A D gene is named only where the DNA matches it firmly.

V gene: TRBV11-2
D gene: .
J gene: TRBJ1-2
CDR3 DNA: TGTGCCAGCAGCCCCGACAGCTATGGCTACACCTTC
CDR3 protein: CASSPDSYGYTF

V gene: TRBV6-6
D gene: .
J gene: TRBJ1-2
CDR3 DNA: TGTGCCAGCATGGGCAGCTTTTATGGCTACACCTTC
CDR3 protein: CASMGSFYGYTF

V gene: TRBV6-6
D gene: .
J gene: TRBJ1-4
CDR3 DNA: TGTGCCAGTCGGGAGGGGCGGTACGGTAATGAAAAACTGTTTTTT
CDR3 protein: CASREGRYGNEKLFF

V gene: TRBV7-2
D gene: TRBD2
J gene: TRBJ2-5
CDR3 DNA: TGTGCCAGCAGCTTAGAACCGACTAGCAACAAGCAGACCCAGTACTTC
CDR3 protein: CASSLEPTSNKQTQYF

V gene: TRBV18
D gene: .
J gene: TRBJ1-1
CDR3 DNA: TGTGCCAGCTCACCCTGGCAGGGTGTAACTGAAGCTTTCTTT
CDR3 protein: CASSPWQGVTEAFF

V gene: TRBV5-1
D gene: .
J gene: TRBJ2-3
CDR3 DNA: TGCGCCAGCAGCTTGGCCGGGTACGGCACAGATACGCAGTATTTT
CDR3 protein: CASSLAGYGTDTQYF

V gene: TRBV7-8
D gene: .
J gene: TRBJ2-7
CDR3 DNA: TGTGCCAGCAGGGAGCCGACCGCCCAGGGGCAGTACTTC
CDR3 protein: CASREPTAQGQYF

V gene: TRBV12-5
D gene: .
J gene: TRBJ1-2
CDR3 DNA: TGTGCTAGTGGTTTGCCACAGGGAGGCTATGGCTACACCTTC
CDR3 protein: CASGLPQGGYGYTF

V gene: TRBV9
D gene: .
J gene: TRBJ1-2
CDR3 DNA: TGTGCCAGCAGCCCAGCTAGGGTAGACACTAGTTATGGCTACACCTTC
CDR3 protein: CASSPARVDTSYGYTF

V gene: TRBV7-6
D gene: .
J gene: TRBJ1-6
CDR3 DNA: TGTGCCAGCAGCGACAGACAGCGAAATTATAATTCACCCCTCCACTTT
CDR3 protein: CASSDRQRNYNSPLHF